A single sample is the source of the 18 T cell receptor beta chains below, sequenced in a study of shared clonotypes between healthy human individuals (dated by TCRdb to 2019 to 2021). The library was made by the immunoSEQ multiplex PCR assay. The clones in this table, taken by TCRdb from immuneACCESS, are in-frame only. Not every clone is retained; where verified, under half of the shortfall comes from an unresolved V gene, and the cause of the rest is unknown. Across this sample there are millions of clones, with around nine tenths seen only once. In total, the top ten clones hold roughly 0.13% of the sample. Sequenced input: naive CD4+ T cells sorted from blood. This sample's cell subset or site label indicates: CD45RA+ positively selected. These receptors came from a man aged 18-30 years in good health.

CDR3 DNA: TGTGCCAGCAGCACCGGACACAATTCACCCCTCCACTTT. Protein product: CASSTGHNSPLHF. The V gene is TRBV7-2, the J gene TRBJ1-6; D may be TRBD1 (5 bases). The germline V and J ends were trimmed by 5 bases and 7 bases, with 9 bases remaining between them. Looked up from germline, CDR1 is SGHTA and CDR2 is FQGNSA. The CDR3 totals 13 residues.

The chain combines TRBV6-5 with TRBJ1-2, with 12 bases matching TRBD1. This CDR3 has 13 amino acids. Germline loops: CDR1 MNHEY, CDR2 SVGAGI. J lost 8 bases, V lost 5 bases, and 3 bases had no gene match. This chain's CDR3 is CASSRGQGAGYTF. CDR3 nucleotides: TGTGCCAGCAGTAGGGGACAGGGGGCCGGCTACACCTTC.

This chain connects TRBV28 to TRBJ1-1; a weak D match, TRBD1 (5 bases). V lost 6 bases and J 4 bases, leaving 27 bases between the germline ends. This CDR3 region has 18 residues. Germline V lookup: CDR1 MDHEN, CDR2 SYDVKM. CDR3 sequence reads: CASRHSRGVKVLGTEAFF. The DNA of the CDR3 is TGTGCCAGCAGACACTCAAGGGGAGTTAAAGTCCTGGGCACTGAAGCTTTCTTT.

The chain links TRBV7-6 to TRBJ2-2, with 9 bases matching TRBD1. This CDR3 has 15 amino acids. The ends lost 6 bases at V and 2 bases at J; junction bases unmatched: 4. From germline, CDR1 is SGHVS and CDR2 FNYEAQ. CDR3 protein: CASRPDRGNTGELFF. DNA for the CDR3: TGTGCCAGCAGACCGGACAGGGGTAACACCGGGGAGCTGTTTTTT.

This chain connects TRBV30 to TRBJ2-7; D uncertain. The CDR3 runs to 12 residues. Looked up from germline, CDR1 is GTSNPN and CDR2 is SVGIG (reference sequence). V was cut by 2 bases and J by 2 bases, with 7 bases left in between. CDR3 sequence (DNA): TGTGCCTGGAGTCTTGGGCCCTACGAGCAGTACTTC. This encodes CAWSLGPYEQYF. The variable domain in full, with the rest retrieved from reference TRBV30 and TRBJ2-7, is SQTIHQWPATLVQPVGSPLSLECTVEGTSNPNLYWYRQAAGRGLQLLFYSVGIGQISSEVPQNLSASRPQDRQFILSSKKLLLSDSGFYLCAWSLGPYEQYFGPGTRLTVT.

This clone has a single count. The rearrangement links TRBV4-1 to TRBJ2-7; perhaps TRBD1 as D (5 bases). The V end lost 1 base, the J end lost 7 bases, and 20 bases lay between the germline ends. The CDR3 is 16 amino acids. Looked up from germline, CDR1 is MGHRA and CDR2 is YSYEKL. The CDR3 region has the DNA TGCGCCAGCAGCCAAGCTATAACCCAGGGTAGGTTAGAGCAGTACTTC. Protein: CASSQAITQGRLEQYF.

Of note for this clone: The same CDR3 also results from other DNA sequences found in this sample. The chain carries TRBV2 and TRBJ1-4; D is perhaps TRBD1 (6 bases). The V gene's germline CDR1 is SNHLY and CDR2 FYNNEI. The CDR3 covers 14 residues. Trimming took off 2 bases at V and 7 bases at J, with 11 bases between the two ends. This chain's CDR3 is CASSEQGQGEKLFF. Here the CDR3 DNA reads TGTGCCAGCAGTGAACAGGGGCAGGGTGAAAAACTGTTTTTT. Drawing the rest from reference TRBV2 and TRBJ1-4, the complete variable domain is EPEVTQTPSHQVTQMGQEVILRCVPISNHLYFYWYRQILGQKVEFLVSFYNNEISEKSEIFDDQFSVERPDGSNFTLKIRSTKLEDSAMYFCASSEQGQGEKLFFGSGTQLSVL.

The gene calls are TRBV28 and TRBJ1-5, with TRBD1 identical over 12 bases. The germline gives CDR1 MDHEN, CDR2 SYDVKM. This CDR3 has 14 residues. J gave up 6 bases and V 6 bases, and 3 bases lay outside the gene matches. The CDR3 reads CASRRDRGPQPQHF. In nucleotides, the CDR3 is TGTGCCAGCAGGCGGGACAGGGGGCCTCAGCCCCAGCATTTT.

The CDR3 sequence: CASSYPSGGRDEQYF. The CDR3 DNA sequence: TGTGCCAGCAGTTACCCTAGCGGGGGGAGAGATGAGCAGTACTTC. The chain joins TRBV6-6 to TRBJ2-7; TRBD2 aligns across 11 bases. With 2 bases clipped from V and 7 bases from J, the junction kept 7 bases outside the gene matches. CDR3 length: 15 residues. Per germline, CDR1 MNHNY and CDR2 SVGAGI (reference sequence).

As concerns this clone: The sample holds other DNA sequences that translate to the same CDR3. This chain uses TRBV6-5 with TRBJ1-3; D may be TRBD1 (5 bases). V was shortened by 5 bases and J by 0 bases, with 5 bases between the two germline ends. This CDR3 comprises 13 residues. Germline lookup yields CDR1 MNHEY and CDR2 SVGAGI. The CDR3 reads CASSRGSGNTIYF. The CDR3, as DNA: TGTGCCAGCAGTAGGGGCTCTGGAAACACCATATATTTT.

This clone was found once. The chain employs TRBV7-2 and TRBJ2-7, with no clear D. The ends were cut back, 2 bases at V and 3 bases at J, with 8 bases in the middle. This CDR3 has 13 amino acids. Germline lookup yields CDR1 SGHTA and CDR2 FQGNSA. The CDR3 DNA is TGTGCCAGCAGCTTAAACAGTGTCTACGAGCAGTACTTC. The encoded protein is CASSLNSVYEQYF.

V and J are TRBV10-3 and TRBJ2-3; TRBD2 agrees at 8 bases. This CDR3 has 15 amino acids. The V segment lost 4 bases and the J segment 6 bases; nucleotides outside the gene matches: 9. CDR1 is ENHRY, CDR2 SYGVKD, per germline. CDR3 DNA: TGTGCCATCAGTGGTACCCGGACTAGCTCGGATACGCAGTATTTT. This gives the protein CAISGTRTSSDTQYF.

The rearrangement uses TRBV7-9 and TRBJ2-1; TRBD1 matches 9 bases. The germline V gene has CDR1 SEHNR and CDR2 FQNEAQ (reference sequence). V lost 1 base, J lost 6 bases, and 4 bases stayed unmatched. This CDR3 has 15 residues. CDR3 sequence (DNA): TGTGCCAGCAGCTTAGGGACAGGGGATTCCAATGAGCAGTTCTTC. Amino acids: CASSLGTGDSNEQFF.

The chain is built from TRBV29-1 and TRBJ2-7; no definite D call. V gave up 7 bases and J gave up 6 bases, with 16 bases separating them. The CDR3 contains 12 residues. Germline loops: CDR1 SQVTM, CDR2 ANQGSEA. The CDR3 sequence is CSAMMGLGEQYF. The CDR3 nucleotides read TGCAGCGCCATGATGGGGTTAGGCGAGCAGTACTTC.

This clone was recorded once. This rearrangement joins TRBV5-1 to TRBJ1-6, with TRBD1 as a possible D gene (5 bases). Germline CDR1 SGHRS, CDR2 YFSETQ. The germline V and J ends were trimmed by 6 bases and 10 bases, with 17 bases remaining between them. The length of the CDR3 is 14 residues. This CDR3 is CASNGGESGSPLHF. CDR3 nucleotide sequence: TGCGCCAGCAATGGCGGGGAGTCAGGGTCACCCCTCCACTTT.

For this clone: Other DNA sequences within the sample encode an identical CDR3. The V and J genes are TRBV18 and TRBJ2-3, with D uncertain. Germline V gene sequence: CDR1 KGHSH, CDR2 LQKENI. Trimming shortened V by 3 bases and J by 1 base, and 8 bases separated the two germline ends. The CDR3 has 14 residues. The CDR3 DNA is TGTGCCAGCTCACCTGGAGAAGGCACAGATACGCAGTATTTT. Protein sequence: CASSPGEGTDTQYF. Filled out from reference TRBV18 and TRBJ2-3, the complete variable domain reads NAGVMQNPRHLVRRRGQEARLRCSPMKGHSHVYWYRQLPEEGLKFMVYLQKENIIDESGMPKERFSAEFPKEGPSILRIQQVVRGDSAAYFCASSPGEGTDTQYFGPGTRLTVL.

This clone was seen only once. This chain uses TRBV4-3 with TRBJ1-2; no clear D. The ends were cut back, 0 bases at V and 6 bases at J, with 17 bases in the middle. The CDR3 covers 16 residues. The germline V gene encodes CDR1 LGHNA and CDR2 YSLEER. This chain's CDR3 is CASSQDQSGSWDGYTF. The CDR3 region has the DNA TGCGCCAGCAGCCAAGATCAGTCGGGCAGTTGGGATGGCTACACCTTC.

The genes are TRBV19 and TRBJ1-6; the D gene is possibly TRBD1 (5 bases). The V gene lost 7 bases and the J gene lost 7 bases, with 11 bases spanning the gap. The CDR3 is 13 residues long. Per the germline V gene, CDR1 is LNHDA and CDR2 is SQIVND (reference sequence). The CDR3 DNA is TGTGCCAGTAATCAACGGGGGAATTCACCCCTCCACTTT. Protein product: CASNQRGNSPLHF.